This TCR beta chain was retrieved from a study of shared clonotypes between healthy human individuals. Profiled with immunoSEQ multiplex PCR; TCRdb holds only in-frame clones, not every one. The profile shows around 2.1 million clones, 85% to 95% of them singletons. As defined, naive CD8 cells were CD45RO-negative and positively selected for CCR7, with terminally differentiated effector memory CD45RA+ cells excluded. Remarks on this clone: Antigen unknown.

Findings and caveats of the study: Clonotypes shared by all four donors outscored non-shared clonotypes in generation probability.

Trimming removed 9 bases from V and 7 bases from J, with 16 bases in between. The CDR3 loop spans 13 amino acids. Germline lookup yields CDR1 LNHDA and CDR2 SQIVND (reference sequence). The genes are TRBV19 and TRBJ2-1; the D gene is possibly TRBD2 (5 bases). The source of this sequence is a man younger than 30 in good health. Some clones in this sample may be carry-over from other donors' samples. Sequencing input: naive CD8+ T cells from PBMCs. CDR3 DNA: TGTGCCAGCAGGAGGTCCCTGGGGAATGAGCAGTTCTTC. It specifies CASRRSLGNEQFF. The full variable domain, rest sourced from reference TRBV19 and TRBJ2-1, is DGGITQSPKYLFRKEGQNVTLSCEQNLNHDAMYWYRQDPGQGLRLIYYSQIVNDFQKGDIAEGYSVSREKKESFPLTVTSAQKNPTAFYLCASRRSLGNEQFFGPGTRLTVL.